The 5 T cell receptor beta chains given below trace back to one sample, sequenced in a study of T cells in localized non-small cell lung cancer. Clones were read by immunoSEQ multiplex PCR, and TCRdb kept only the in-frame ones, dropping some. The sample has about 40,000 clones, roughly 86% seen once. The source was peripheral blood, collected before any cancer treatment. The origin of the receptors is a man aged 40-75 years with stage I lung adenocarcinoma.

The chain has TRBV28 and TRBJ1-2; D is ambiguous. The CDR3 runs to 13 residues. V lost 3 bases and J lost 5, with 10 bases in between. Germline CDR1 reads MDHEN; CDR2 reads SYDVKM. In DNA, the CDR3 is TGTGCCAGCAGTTTCCGGCAGTTTTATGGCTACACCTTC. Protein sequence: CASSFRQFYGYTF.

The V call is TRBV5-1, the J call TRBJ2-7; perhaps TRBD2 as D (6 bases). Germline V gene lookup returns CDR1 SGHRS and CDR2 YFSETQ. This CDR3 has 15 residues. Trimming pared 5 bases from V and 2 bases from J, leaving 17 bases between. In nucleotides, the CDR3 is TGCGCCAGCAGTAGGGATAGCGGTAAAACCTACGAGCAGTACTTC. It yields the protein CASSRDSGKTYEQYF.

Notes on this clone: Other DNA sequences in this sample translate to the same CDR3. CDR3 DNA sequence: TGTGCCAGCAGCCTCGAGCCCACCGGGGAGCTGTTTTTT. This codes for CASSLEPTGELFF. The genes are TRBV11-2 and TRBJ2-2; no definite D call. The CDR3 is 13 amino acids. Trimming cost V 5 bases and J 4 bases, with 8 bases left between them. Germline V gives CDR1 SGHAT, CDR2 FQNNGV.

CDR3 sequence (DNA): TGTGCCAGCAGTGAATTCCTGAACGGGGCCATTTACGACGAGCAGTACTTC. Translating it yields CASSEFLNGAIYDEQYF. V gene TRBV6-1 combines with J gene TRBJ2-7; D may be TRBD1 or TRBD2 (5 bases each). There are 17 residues in the CDR3. Per the germline V gene, CDR1 is MNHNS and CDR2 is SASEGT. V was clipped by 2 bases and J by 5 bases, with 22 bases between them.

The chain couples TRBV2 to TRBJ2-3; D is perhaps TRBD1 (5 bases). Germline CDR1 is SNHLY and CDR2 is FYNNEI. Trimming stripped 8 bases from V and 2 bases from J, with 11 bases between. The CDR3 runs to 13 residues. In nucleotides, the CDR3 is TGTGCCAGCTTGGGGCAGCACACAGATACGCAGTATTTT. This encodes CASLGQHTDTQYF.